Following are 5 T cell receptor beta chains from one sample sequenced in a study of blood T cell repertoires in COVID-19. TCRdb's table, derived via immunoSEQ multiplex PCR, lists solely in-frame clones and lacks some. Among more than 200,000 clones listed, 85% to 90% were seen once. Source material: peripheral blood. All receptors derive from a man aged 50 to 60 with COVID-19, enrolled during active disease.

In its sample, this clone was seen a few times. The CDR3: CASSLGRGEAFF. CDR3 nucleotide sequence: TGTGCCAGCAGCTTAGGAAGAGGTGAAGCTTTCTTT. This chain uses TRBV7-8 with TRBJ1-1; D not certain. CDR3 length: 12 amino acids. Trimming took 1 base from V and 7 from J, leaving 7 bases between them. Germline loops: CDR1 SGHVS, CDR2 FQNEAQ.

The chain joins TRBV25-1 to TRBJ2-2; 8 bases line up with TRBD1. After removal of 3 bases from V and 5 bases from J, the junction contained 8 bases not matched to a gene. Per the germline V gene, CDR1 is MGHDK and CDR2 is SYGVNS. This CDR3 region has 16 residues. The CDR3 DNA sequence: TGTGCCAGCAGTGATCCTGGACAGGGAAGTACCGGGGAGCTGTTTTTT. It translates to CASSDPGQGSTGELFF. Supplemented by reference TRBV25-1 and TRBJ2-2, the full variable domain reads EADIYQTPRYLVIGTGKKITLECSQTMGHDKMYWYQQDPGMELHLIHYSYGVNSTEKGDLSSESTVSRIRTEHFPLTLESARPSHTSQYLCASSDPGQGSTGELFFGEGSRLTVL.

The chain's CDR3 is CASSLEGTGVDEQFF. The CDR3 DNA is TGCGCCAGCAGCTTGGAGGGGACAGGGGTAGATGAGCAGTTCTTC. The rearrangement uses TRBV5-1 and TRBJ2-1; 10 bases map to TRBD1. Germline lookup yields CDR1 SGHRS and CDR2 YFSETQ. The J segment lost 8 bases and the V segment lost 0 bases, leaving 5 bases of the junction unmatched. This CDR3 is 15 amino acids long.

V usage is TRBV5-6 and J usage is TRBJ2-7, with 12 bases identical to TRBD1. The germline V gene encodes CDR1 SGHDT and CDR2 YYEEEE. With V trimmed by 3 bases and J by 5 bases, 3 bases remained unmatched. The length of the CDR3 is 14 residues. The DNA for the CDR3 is TGTGCCAGCAGCTACGGGACAGGGGGCGACGAGCAGTACTTC. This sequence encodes CASSYGTGGDEQYF.

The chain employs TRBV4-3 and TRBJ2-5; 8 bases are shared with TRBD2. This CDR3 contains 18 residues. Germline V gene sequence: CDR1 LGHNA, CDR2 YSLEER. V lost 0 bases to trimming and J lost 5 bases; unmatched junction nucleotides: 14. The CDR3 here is CASSQELAGAPGRETQYF. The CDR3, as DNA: TGCGCCAGCAGCCAAGAGCTAGCGGGCGCTCCGGGCAGGGAGACCCAGTACTTC.